This T cell receptor beta chain is drawn from a study of neurological immune-mediated disorders. The team produced cDNA through 5'RACE using 10-nucleotide random UMIs. TCRdb re-called the 5' RACE reads with MiXCR, one entry per CDR3 protein. The table includes 35,000 or so distinct CDR3 sequences, about 3.3% detected once. Study-wide findings and caveats: Private repertoires in all groups were suggested by the finding that expanded clones across subjects shared no CDR3 amino acid sequences. The multiple sclerosis repertoire cluster was associated with no clinical or MRI feature.

This clonotype was found many times. The antigen is not known. The CDR3 contains 17 residues. From germline, CDR1 is SGHKS and CDR2 YYEKEE (reference sequence). V was shortened by 3 bases and J by 1 base, with 14 bases between the two germline ends. The sample's time point: longitudinal time-point 1 (baseline). The unsorted libraries originated from 2 million PBMCs kept at -80 C. This receptor was identified in a woman aged 60-75 years with multiple sclerosis. J is TRBJ2-6 and V is TRBV5-5; D call uncertain. The sample consisted of PBMCs. The CDR3 sequence: CASSSIVSSSGANVLTF. In DNA, the CDR3 is TGTGCCAGCAGCTCTATTGTCAGCTCTTCTGGGGCCAACGTCCTGACTTTC.